A selection of T cell receptor beta chains follows, all from one sample in a study of blood T cell repertoires in COVID-19. This table comes from immunoSEQ multiplex PCR, and its TCRdb copy is limited to in-frame clones, with some not included. The repertoire has over 250,000 clones, around 90% of them found once; the top ten carry roughly 1.1%. Sequenced input: PBMCs or T cells enriched from blood (not recorded which). These receptors originate from a woman in her 30s who had recovered from COVID-19. The CDR3 runs from the conserved cysteine through the conserved F or W. D genes are given only for firm matches. Rows may omit the clone size; those that give it use once, few, many or a size class.

clone_size j_call d_call v_call cdr3_nt cdr3_aa
NA TRBJ2-4 NA TRBV28 TGTGCCAGCAGTTTCCTCAACCGAGGTGTAGCCAAAAACATTCAGTACTTC CASSFLNRGVAKNIQYF
NA TRBJ1-1 NA TRBV28 TGTGCCAGCAGGGTCCAGGGGAGCACTGAAGCTTTCTTT CASRVQGSTEAFF
few TRBJ2-7 NA TRBV15 TGTGCCACCAGCAGAGAGAGGGAATCTCCCTACGAGCAGTACTTC CATSRERESPYEQYF
NA TRBJ2-4 NA TRBV6-2/TRBV6-3 TGTGCCAGCAGTCTGCCCAGCGGAAGCCTAGCCAAAAACATTCAGTACTTC CASSLPSGSLAKNIQYF
NA TRBJ1-2 NA TRBV28 TGTGCCAGCAGCTCCGAGCTCAACAGGCCCTATGGCTACACCTTC CASSSELNRPYGYTF
once TRBJ1-5 NA TRBV30 TGTGCCTGGAGTAGGAGTATCAATCAGCCCCAGCATTTT CAWSRSINQPQHF
NA TRBJ2-1 TRBD2 TRBV13 TGTGCCAGCAGCTTAGCTAGCGGGGTTTCCAATGAGCAGTTCTTC CASSLASGVSNEQFF
NA TRBJ2-1 TRBD2 TRBV27 TGTGCCAGCAGTTTGGGGGGGGGACCCTACAATGAGCAGTTCTTC CASSLGGGPYNEQFF
NA TRBJ1-6 TRBD1 TRBV4-3 TGCGCCAGCAGCACACTCGGGACAGGGGATTCACCCCTCCACTTT CASSTLGTGDSPLHF
NA TRBJ2-5 NA TRBV7-2 TGTGCCAGCAGCTTAAACAGTCAAGAGACCCAGTACTTC CASSLNSQETQYF
NA TRBJ2-3 TRBD2 TRBV7-3 TGTGCCAGCAGCATTTTAGCGGGAGGCCCAGATACGCAGTATTTT CASSILAGGPDTQYF
once TRBJ2-3 TRBD2 TRBV19 TGTGCCAGTAGTATACTAGCGGGAGGATCTGATACGCAGTATTTT CASSILAGGSDTQYF
NA TRBJ2-7 TRBD1 TRBV29-1 TGCAGCGTTGTAGGACAGGGTTCCTACGAGCAGTACTTC CSVVGQGSYEQYF
once TRBJ2-2 TRBD2 TRBV19 TGTGCCAGCCGAAAAAGCGGGAGCTCGAACACCGGGGAGCTGTTTTTT CASRKSGSSNTGELFF
once TRBJ1-5 TRBD1 TRBV28 TGTGCCACCACTTGGGAACAGGGGCATCGCGGCAATCAGCCCCAGCATTTT CATTWEQGHRGNQPQHF
NA TRBJ2-1 NA TRBV7-3 TGTGCCAGCAGCTTATCTGTGGGAGCGCCCTACAATGAGCAGTTCTTC CASSLSVGAPYNEQFF
NA TRBJ2-2 NA TRBV27 TGTGCCAGCAGGGGGACTTGGGACACCGGGGAGCTGTTTTTT CASRGTWDTGELFF
NA TRBJ2-7 TRBD1 TRBV6-2/TRBV6-3 TGTGCCAGCAGTTACGCTTCGGGACAGGGGCCCTACGAGCAGTACTTC CASSYASGQGPYEQYF
NA TRBJ1-2 NA TRBV6-1 TGTGCCAGCAGTGAAGGGCAGAACTATGGCTACACCTTC CASSEGQNYGYTF
NA TRBJ1-1 TRBD1 TRBV4-1 TGCGCCAGCAGCCAATCGACAACAGGGGGCACTGAAGCTTTCTTT CASSQSTTGGTEAFF
NA TRBJ2-1 TRBD1 TRBV11-1 TGTGCCAGCAGCTTAGTTGCGGGACAGGGGTGGAATGAGCAGTTCTTC CASSLVAGQGWNEQFF